This T cell receptor (beta chain) was obtained from a study of T cells in Graves' hyperthyroidism and ophthalmopathy. What was amplified from RNA transcripts were TCR beta CDR3 regions. The TCR CDR3 first-round RT-PCR relied on the HTBI primer set. Each CDR3 protein gets one entry after TCRdb re-called the multiplex PCR reads with MiXCR. The sample records 300,000 to 400,000 distinct CDR3 sequences, approximately 22% being singletons. The CDR3 has 17 amino acids. The V and J ends lost 6 bases and 6 bases, in that order; junction bases with no gene match: 16. The germline gives CDR1 DFQATT, CDR2 SNEGSKA (reference sequence). This clonotype was counted only a few times.

The clonotype comes from a woman between 50 and 59 years old with Graves' hyperthyroidism. Sequencing was performed on blood. This rearrangement joins TRBV20-1 to TRBJ2-1, with 11 bases aligning to TRBD2. The CDR3, as DNA: TGCAGTGCCCCAACCCTTAGCGGGAGGGGGGGGGCCAATGAGCAGTTCTTC. This encodes CSAPTLSGRGGANEQFF.